This T cell receptor (beta chain) was obtained from a study of blood T cell repertoires in COVID-19 (dated by TCRdb to 2018 to 2021). Regarding the study in general: Samples covering the acute and convalescent phases of COVID-19 were provided by collaborators in the United States, Italy and Spain. The sample metadata nearly always contained a de-identified subject ID, COVID-19 status, age in years and sex. A freely available public database, intended as a resource for researchers studying the immune response to SARS-CoV-2, is where the repertoires were released. The samples were drawn from two sources: the first 160 participants of the ongoing ImmuneRACE study, and 1,000 to 1,500 subjects contributed by 6 global collaborators. Deeply sampled blood TCRbeta repertoires from subjects exposed to, actively infected with, or recovered from COVID-19 were included in the dataset. HLA class I and class II types, where available, came from metadata supplied by the sample provider rather than from assay-based typing. The material from the prospective study consisted of cDNA or gDNA derived from T cells, B-cell-depleted T cells, or PBMCs. What the study reported, not specific to this receptor: The amount of clinical and demographic metadata varied by source and participant and was provided uncurated.

The immunoSEQ Assay, a bias-controlled multiplex PCR, was used to amplify TCRbeta CDR3 regions from genomic DNA. Turning to the authors' computational methods: The number of nucleated cells in each sample was estimated by amplification of reference gene primers within the assay. To quantify the absolute abundance of each unique TCRbeta CDR3 rearrangement, sequence reads were collapsed and filtered. Productive Simpson clonality was computed per sample as the square root of Simpson's diversity index over productive rearrangements. The source is immuneACCESS, and TCRdb retained only in-frame sequences with V and J called. Part of the clones is not carried over; for the studies checked, unresolved V genes explain less than half of this, and the remainder is unexplained. V, J and clone size reflect that table, while D and trimming were determined from the DNA. In all, the sample holds about 210,000 clones, and 80% of those were seen once. 7.2% of the sample is held by the ten biggest clonotypes.

Each collaborating institution followed its own protocols to collect whole blood in K2EDTA tubes. For TCRbeta analysis, collaborator samples were shipped as frozen whole blood, as isolated PBMCs, or as DNA extracted from either sample type. Turning to this clone: Its antigen is unknown. No quality values exist for individual bases; no much larger clone is one base distant.

CDR1 and CDR2 were assigned from the germline V gene as SNHLY and FYNNEI. Trimming accounts for 4 bases at V and 0 bases at J, while the number of junction bases matched to no gene is 5. The CDR3 goes from the cysteine to the phenylalanine over 15 residues. The entry retains the CDR3 DNA only, 45 bases that are in frame from base 1. The chain uses TRBV2 and TRBJ1-1; TRBD1 fits 7 bases in the junction. This receptor was identified in a woman in her sixties or seventies with acute or convalescent COVID-19. The specimen sequenced was peripheral blood. The sequence in DNA is TGTGCCAGCAGTGTTGGGGGACAGATGAACACTGAAGCTTTCTTT. Translated, this gives CASSVGGQMNTEAFF.